The 26 T cell receptor beta chains below were found in one sample sequenced in a study of T cell changes during pregnancy in multiple sclerosis. Sequencing used immunoSEQ multiplex PCR; TCRdb keeps in-frame clones, though not all of them. The table has 55,000 to 65,000 clones, more than 85% seen once. Material: peripheral blood, obtained in the first trimester of pregnancy. The receptors here all came from a female donor with multiple sclerosis, enrolled in a pregnancy study.

J is TRBJ2-1 and V is TRBV10-3, with D maybe TRBD1 (6 bases). V was clipped by 2 bases and J by 6 bases, with 8 bases between them. Germline-derived CDR1 and CDR2 are ENHRY and SYGVKD. This CDR3 has 13 amino acids. CDR3 sequence: CAISENRANEQFF. The CDR3 DNA follows: TGTGCCATCAGTGAGAACAGGGCCAATGAGCAGTTCTTC.

This clone was observed a single time. J is TRBJ2-7 and V is TRBV7-8, with a tentative D call TRBD2 (7 bases). This CDR3 comprises 14 residues. The germline gives CDR1 SGHVS, CDR2 FQNEAQ. V shed 5 bases and J shed 2 bases, with 13 bases lying between them. CDR3 in DNA: TGTGCCAGCAGCAGAGGGGGGACTACCTACGAGCAGTACTTC. Residues: CASSRGGTTYEQYF.

The V gene is TRBV4-1, the J gene TRBJ1-4; D possibly corresponds to TRBD1 (6 bases). Trimming shortened V by 2 bases and J by 3 bases, and 13 bases separated the two germline ends. There are 16 residues in the CDR3. CDR1 is MGHRA, CDR2 YSYEKL, per germline. The CDR3 is CASSQRTGLPNEKLFF. The CDR3 nucleotides are TGCGCCAGCAGCCAACGCACAGGGTTACCTAATGAAAAACTGTTTTTT.

The J gene is TRBJ2-7, the V gene TRBV12-2; the table's D call, TRBD2, has no DNA check behind it. TRBV12-2 is a pseudogene segment. The CDR3 is 16 residues long. Here the CDR3 DNA reads TGTGCAAGTCGCTTAGCCCAGCGGGACCCCTCCTACGAGCAGTACTTC. Protein product: CASRLAQRDPSYEQYF.

This chain joins TRBV29-1 and TRBJ1-1; no definite D call. The CDR3 runs to 13 residues. Germline-derived CDR1 and CDR2 are SQVTM and ANQGSEA. Trimming cost V 7 bases and J 0 bases, with 12 bases left between them. The CDR3 region has the DNA TGCAGCGCCGTAGAACAGTTGAACACTGAAGCTTTCTTT. This encodes CSAVEQLNTEAFF.

This chain links TRBV7-2 with TRBJ2-3; 10 bases fit TRBD2. Germline CDR1 reads SGHTA; CDR2 reads FQGNSA. The CDR3 length is 15 residues. Losses at the gene ends were 5 bases for V and 3 bases for J; bases not matched to a gene: 5. The CDR3 DNA reads as TGTGCCAGCAGCAAGCGGGGGGGCCCAACAGATACGCAGTATTTT. Translation: CASSKRGGPTDTQYF. The complete variable domain, with remaining parts taken from reference TRBV7-2 and TRBJ2-3, reads GAGVSQSPSNKVTEKGKDVELRCDPISGHTALYWYRQSLGQGLEFLIYFQGNSAPDKSGLPSDRFSAERTGGSVSTLTIQRTQQEDSAVYLCASSKRGGPTDTQYFGPGTRLTVL.

The chain has TRBV9 and TRBJ1-3, with a possible D match to TRBD1 (5 bases). Germline CDR1 reads SGDLS; CDR2 reads YYNGEE. The CDR3 is 18 residues long. Between the trimmed V and J ends, which lost 0 bases and 4 bases, there was a span of 20 bases. The CDR3 region has the DNA TGTGCCAGCAGCGTAGGAGAGTGGGGCCCCTCCCTGGGAAACACCATATATTTT. As protein: CASSVGEWGPSLGNTIYF.

V usage is TRBV18 and J usage is TRBJ2-2, with TRBD2 matching over 12 bases. J was trimmed by 3 bases and V by 1 base; bases with no gene match: 0. The CDR3 contains 16 residues. Germline values: CDR1 KGHSH, CDR2 LQKENI. The CDR3 region has the DNA TGTGCCAGCTCACCACGACTAGCGGGGGACACCGGGGAGCTGTTTTTT. As protein: CASSPRLAGDTGELFF. Combining the CDR3 with reference TRBV18 and TRBJ2-2 gives the whole variable domain NAGVMQNPRHLVRRRGQEARLRCSPMKGHSHVYWYRQLPEEGLKFMVYLQKENIIDESGMPKERFSAEFPKEGPSILRIQQVVRGDSAAYFCASSPRLAGDTGELFFGEGSRLTVL.

The chain employs TRBV19 and TRBJ1-6, with no clear D. V lost 8 bases and J lost 0, with 8 bases in between. The CDR3 runs 14 residues. CDR1 is LNHDA and CDR2 is SQIVND in the germline V gene (reference sequence). This CDR3 reads CASGRDSYNSPLHF. The CDR3 nucleotides read TGTGCCAGTGGACGGGACTCCTATAATTCACCCCTCCACTTT. Full variable domain (missing parts from reference TRBV19 and TRBJ1-6): DGGITQSPKYLFRKEGQNVTLSCEQNLNHDAMYWYRQDPGQGLRLIYYSQIVNDFQKGDIAEGYSVSREKKESFPLTVTSAQKNPTAFYLCASGRDSYNSPLHFGNGTRLTVT.

Turning to this clone: One junction end does not reproduce the germline sequence, and a read error may be involved. The chain links TRBV7-7 to TRBJ1-2; perhaps TRBD1 as D (6 bases). CDR1 and CDR2 (germline): SSHAT, FNYEAQ (reference sequence). The CDR3 is made up of 15 amino acids. The CDR3 region is CASSLGDTTNYGYTF. The CDR3 DNA is TGTGCTAGCAGCTTAGGGGACACAACTAACTATGGCTACACCTTC.

V is TRBV9 and J is TRBJ1-1; TRBD1 agrees at 7 bases. Losses at the gene ends were 4 bases for V and 4 bases for J; bases not matched to a gene: 16. Germline-derived CDR1 and CDR2 are SGDLS and YYNGEE. CDR3 length equals 17 residues. CDR3 residues: CASSPVRGGVGSTEAFF. The CDR3 nucleotides read TGTGCCAGCAGCCCAGTTAGAGGGGGCGTGGGGAGCACTGAAGCTTTCTTT.

This chain links TRBV10-3 with TRBJ2-2, with 8 positions matching TRBD1. CDR1 is ENHRY and CDR2 is SYGVKD in the germline V gene. CDR3 length equals 15 residues. V dropped 4 bases and J dropped 3; count of bases not matched to a gene: 4. The CDR3 protein is CAISGGTGDTGELFF. In DNA, the CDR3 is TGTGCCATCAGTGGGGGGACAGGCGACACCGGGGAGCTGTTTTTT.

The CDR3 here is CASSAWDIGNTIYF. CDR3 DNA: TGTGCCAGCAGCGCTTGGGACATAGGAAACACCATATATTTT. The chain joins TRBV13 to TRBJ1-3, with a tentative D call TRBD1 (6 bases). Germline V gene sequence: CDR1 PRHDT, CDR2 FYEKMQ (reference sequence). The CDR3 extends over 14 amino acids. Trimming took off 5 bases at V and 4 bases at J, with 12 bases between the two ends.

This clone was counted a few times. The gene calls are TRBV25-1 and TRBJ1-6, with TRBD1 as a possible D gene (5 bases). This CDR3 comprises 14 residues. Per germline, CDR1 MGHDK and CDR2 SYGVNS. Trimming pared 6 bases from V and 10 bases from J, leaving 16 bases between. CDR3 residues: CASRTQGLGSPLHF. DNA of the CDR3: TGTGCCAGCAGGACTCAGGGTTTGGGGTCACCCCTCCACTTT. The complete variable domain, with remaining parts taken from reference TRBV25-1 and TRBJ1-6, reads EADIYQTPRYLVIGTGKKITLECSQTMGHDKMYWYQQDPGMELHLIHYSYGVNSTEKGDLSSESTVSRIRTEHFPLTLESARPSHTSQYLCASRTQGLGSPLHFGNGTRLTVT.

The gene calls are TRBV7-3 and TRBJ2-2, with 8 bases matching TRBD1. The CDR3 is made up of 20 amino acids. V lost 1 base and J lost 4; bases outside the gene matches: 17. CDR1 and CDR2 (germline): SGHTA, FQGTGA. The CDR3 coding sequence is TGTGCCAGCAGCTTAATGGGAGTCGGCAGGGGGCTGGATATCACCGGGGAGCTGTTTTTT. Its protein product is CASSLMGVGRGLDITGELFF.

This chain connects TRBV7-9 to TRBJ2-6; D remains ambiguous. V lost 2 bases, J lost 3 bases, and 8 bases lay in between. This CDR3 has 15 residues. Germline V gene lookup returns CDR1 SEHNR and CDR2 FQNEAQ (reference sequence). This chain's CDR3 is CASSLPENGANVLTF. In nucleotides, the CDR3 is TGTGCCAGCAGCTTACCCGAGAATGGGGCCAACGTCCTGACTTTC.

The chain couples TRBV9 to TRBJ1-5, with D unclear. Germline assignment: CDR1 SGDLS and CDR2 YYNGEE. The CDR3 spans 15 residues. With 5 bases removed from V and 2 bases from J, the gap between germline ends came to 14 bases. CDR3 residues: CASSPIARGNQPQHF. The DNA of the CDR3 is TGTGCCAGCAGTCCAATAGCACGGGGCAATCAGCCCCAGCATTTT.

This rearrangement joins TRBV7-2 to TRBJ1-2; possibly TRBD1 for D (5 bases). This CDR3 has 16 amino acids. Germline-derived CDR1 and CDR2 are SGHTA and FQGNSA. V was cut by 0 bases and J by 5 bases, with 16 bases left in between. CDR3 residues: CASSLARGDSSYGYTF. The CDR3, as DNA: TGTGCCAGCAGCTTAGCGCGGGGGGATTCCTCTTATGGCTACACCTTC.

In DNA form, the CDR3 reads TGTGCCAGCAGCTTGGGGACAAATGAAAAACTGTTTTTT. Protein sequence: CASSLGTNEKLFF. This chain connects TRBV7-2 to TRBJ1-4; D perhaps matches TRBD1 (6 bases). Germline lookup yields CDR1 SGHTA and CDR2 FQGNSA. V lost 3 bases to trimming and J lost 5 bases, with 7 bases between them. The CDR3 extends over 13 amino acids.

This CDR3 reads CAGGAAYEQYF. As DNA, the CDR3 is TGTGCCGGGGGGGCTGCCTACGAGCAGTACTTC. The rearrangement uses TRBV7-9 and TRBJ2-7, with D perhaps matching TRBD2 (7 bases). V was clipped by 11 bases and J by 2 bases, with 10 bases between them. The germline CDR1 and CDR2 sequences are SEHNR and FQNEAQ (reference sequence). This CDR3 has 11 amino acids. The full variable domain, completed using reference TRBV7-9 and TRBJ2-7, is DTGVSQNPRHKITKRGQNVTFRCDPISEHNRLYWYRQTLGQGPEFLTYFQNEAQLEKSRLLSDRFSAERPKGSFSTLEIQRTEQGDSAMYLCAGGAAYEQYFGPGTRLTVT.

The chain recombines TRBV6-5 with TRBJ1-3, with 9 bases matching TRBD1. This CDR3 is built from 15 residues. The germline gives CDR1 MNHEY, CDR2 SVGAGI. J gave up 5 bases and V 6 bases, and 8 bases lay outside the gene matches. The CDR3 loop is CASRRQGQGRNTIYF. CDR3 DNA: TGTGCCAGCAGGAGACAGGGACAGGGAAGAAACACCATATATTTT.

This clone has only one observation. The rearrangement links TRBV21-1 to TRBJ2-7; the table calls TRBD1, which could not be checked here. TRBV21-1 is a recognized pseudogene. The CDR3 is 14 amino acids. CDR3 sequence reads: CASSNGTGPYEQYF. CDR3 bases: TGTGCCAGCAGCAACGGGACAGGGCCCTACGAGCAGTACTTC.

The rearrangement links TRBV5-6 to TRBJ2-2; possible D gene TRBD2, 6 bases. The CDR3 is 18 amino acids. V dropped 0 bases and J dropped 5 bases, with 20 bases sitting between them. The germline gives CDR1 SGHDT, CDR2 YYEEEE. The CDR3 here is CASSLEARDSRHTGELFF. CDR3 DNA sequence: TGTGCCAGCAGCTTGGAAGCTAGGGACTCGCGGCATACCGGGGAGCTGTTTTTT.

This clone was counted once. J is TRBJ2-7 and V is TRBV30; weak D call: TRBD2 (6 bases). Germline-derived CDR1 and CDR2 are GTSNPN and SVGIG (reference sequence). The CDR3 is 12 amino acids. V was clipped by 4 bases and J by 6 bases, with 13 bases between them. This CDR3 reads CAWTSSGVEQYF. In DNA, the CDR3 is TGTGCCTGGACTTCCTCGGGGGTCGAGCAGTACTTC.

The genes are TRBV14 and TRBJ1-2; the D is unclear. CDR1 is SGHDN and CDR2 is FVKESK in the germline V gene. The V gene lost 0 bases and the J gene lost 4 bases, with 6 bases spanning the gap. This CDR3 has 13 residues. CDR3 bases: TGTGCCAGCAGCCAAGACCCGGGCTATGGCTACACCTTC. Its translation: CASSQDPGYGYTF.

This chain connects TRBV6-5 to TRBJ2-7; 7 nucleotides match TRBD1. J gave up 0 bases and V 5 bases, and 7 bases lay outside the gene matches. CDR3 length: 15 amino acids. Germline V lookup: CDR1 MNHEY, CDR2 SVGAGI. The CDR3: CASSQGTDSSYEQYF. CDR3 bases: TGTGCCAGCAGTCAGGGGACAGACAGCTCCTACGAGCAGTACTTC.